Below are 29 T cell receptor beta chains sequenced from a single sample in a study of somatic mutations in cytotoxic T cells in rheumatoid arthritis. Using immunoSEQ multiplex PCR, the repertoire was profiled, and TCRdb retains in-frame clones only, with some absent. This repertoire shows around 4,000 clones, just under 80% found once; its top ten account for approximately 30%. Sequenced input: CD8+ T cells sorted from blood. The source of these receptors is a woman aged 55-70 years with rheumatoid arthritis.

The J gene is TRBJ2-5, the V gene TRBV7-3; 8 bases are a match to TRBD1. Germline V lookup: CDR1 SGHTA, CDR2 FQGTGA. The CDR3 covers 16 residues. J was trimmed by 1 base and V by 4 bases; bases with no gene match: 8. CDR3 nucleotides: TGTGCCAGCAGCTCCACAGGGGGGCCTCTCCAAGAGACCCAGTACTTC. The encoded protein is CASSSTGGPLQETQYF.

This clone was detected a few times. The genes are TRBV6-5 and TRBJ2-7, with D maybe TRBD2 (7 bases). V was clipped by 7 bases and J by 7 bases, with 17 bases between them. The V gene's germline CDR1 is MNHEY and CDR2 SVGAGI. The CDR3 is 13 amino acids. CDR3 region: CASTPGGAREQYF. In nucleotides, the CDR3 is TGTGCCAGCACCCCGGGGGGCGCTCGGGAGCAGTACTTC.

The count of this clone is one. The V and J genes are TRBV2 and TRBJ1-2; TRBD1 matches at 7 bases. With 4 bases clipped from V and 5 bases from J, the junction kept 1 base outside the gene matches. This CDR3 region has 12 residues. The germline CDR1 and CDR2 sequences are SNHLY and FYNNEI. CDR3 region: CASSGDSYGYTF. The CDR3 DNA follows: TGTGCCAGCAGTGGGGACAGTTATGGCTACACCTTC.

The chain is built from TRBV7-9 and TRBJ2-2; D unclear. There are 15 residues in the CDR3. V lost 1 base, J lost 4 bases, and 10 bases lay in between. Per germline, CDR1 SEHNR and CDR2 FQNEAQ (reference sequence). The CDR3 sequence: CASSLVGVSTGELFF. CDR3 nucleotides: TGTGCCAGCAGCTTAGTTGGAGTGAGCACCGGGGAGCTGTTTTTT. The whole variable domain, remainder taken from reference TRBV7-9 and TRBJ2-2, is DTGVSQNPRHKITKRGQNVTFRCDPISEHNRLYWYRQTLGQGPEFLTYFQNEAQLEKSRLLSDRFSAERPKGSFSTLEIQRTEQGDSAMYLCASSLVGVSTGELFFGEGSRLTVL.

V is TRBV5-8 and J is TRBJ2-7; perhaps TRBD1 as D (6 bases). Germline CDR1 SGHTS, CDR2 YDEGEE. CDR3 length: 13 residues. Trimming pared 4 bases from V and 3 bases from J, leaving 11 bases between. This chain's CDR3 is CASSLGQLYEQYF. CDR3 DNA: TGTGCCAGCAGCCTGGGACAACTCTACGAGCAGTACTTC. Full variable domain (missing parts from reference TRBV5-8 and TRBJ2-7): EAGVTQSPTHLIKTRGQQATLRCSPISGHTSVYWYQQALGLGLQFLLWYDEGEERNRGNFPPRFSGRQFPNYSSELNVNALELEDSALYLCASSLGQLYEQYFGPGTRLTVT.

The chain couples TRBV5-1 to TRBJ1-1; D is perhaps TRBD1 (6 bases). Germline values: CDR1 SGHRS, CDR2 YFSETQ. The germline V and J ends were trimmed by 0 bases and 4 bases, with 10 bases remaining between them. The CDR3 is made up of 14 amino acids. The CDR3 DNA sequence: TGCGCCAGCAGCTTGGGACAGGACCTCACTGAAGCTTTCTTT. Amino acid sequence: CASSLGQDLTEAFF.

The chain is built from TRBV2 and TRBJ2-7, with 7 positions matching TRBD1. The CDR3 has 16 amino acids. V was clipped by 6 bases and J by 1 base; unmatched bases: 12. Germline V gives CDR1 SNHLY, CDR2 FYNNEI. The DNA for the CDR3 is TGTGCCAGCAGCAACAGGGGAGTAGGCCTGTCCTACGAGCAGTACTTC. Its protein product is CASSNRGVGLSYEQYF.

The chain carries TRBV6-5 and TRBJ2-5; TRBD2 matches 11 bases. V lost 2 bases, J lost 2 bases, and 4 bases stayed unmatched. CDR1 is MNHEY and CDR2 is SVGAGI in the germline V gene. The CDR3 extends over 16 amino acids. Here the CDR3 reads CASSYVASGGQETQYF. In nucleotides, the CDR3 is TGTGCCAGCAGTTACGTGGCTAGCGGGGGGCAAGAGACCCAGTACTTC.

V and J are TRBV7-2 and TRBJ2-2; 15 nucleotides agree with TRBD2. V lost 1 base, J lost 5 bases, and 2 bases stayed unmatched. The CDR3 loop spans 17 amino acids. Germline CDR1 reads SGHTA; CDR2 reads FQGNSA. The CDR3 nucleotides are TGTGCCAGCAGCTTAGTTGGACTAGCGGGGGGGACCGGGGAGCTGTTTTTT. Translated: CASSLVGLAGGTGELFF.

The chain uses TRBV15 and TRBJ1-1, with D perhaps TRBD1 (5 bases). CDR3 length: 15 residues. The germline V gene encodes CDR1 LNHNV and CDR2 YYDKDF (reference sequence). Trimming removed 2 bases from V and 2 bases from J, with 12 bases in between. DNA of the CDR3: TGTGCCACCAGCAGACTTTCAACAGGCAACACTGAAGCTTTCTTT. Its protein product is CATSRLSTGNTEAFF.

This chain links TRBV13 with TRBJ1-2; D may be TRBD1 (6 bases). The CDR3 is 15 amino acids. The germline V gene encodes CDR1 PRHDT and CDR2 FYEKMQ (reference sequence). V lost 4 bases and J lost 3, with 15 bases in between. The CDR3: CASSSTQQGHYGYTF. The CDR3 DNA reads TGTGCCAGCAGCTCCACCCAACAGGGACACTATGGCTACACCTTC. Full variable domain (outside the CDR3, taken from reference TRBV13 and TRBJ1-2): AAGVIQSPRHLIKEKRETATLKCYPIPRHDTVYWYQQGPGQDPQFLISFYEKMQSDKGSIPDRFSAQQFSDYHSELNMSSLELGDSALYFCASSSTQQGHYGYTFGSGTRLTVV.

The rearrangement links TRBV4-2 to TRBJ2-5; 10 nucleotides agree with TRBD2. V was clipped by 1 base and J by 1 base; unmatched bases: 3. This CDR3 is built from 16 residues. Germline V gene sequence: CDR1 LGHNA, CDR2 YNFKEQ. CDR3 amino acids: CASSQGLAGIQETQYF. CDR3 nucleotides: TGTGCCAGCAGCCAAGGACTAGCGGGTATCCAAGAGACCCAGTACTTC.

The sample holds one count of this clone. The chain uses TRBV28 and TRBJ2-7; tentative D call: TRBD2 (6 bases). Germline values: CDR1 MDHEN, CDR2 SYDVKM. This CDR3 has 15 amino acids. With 5 bases removed from V and 2 bases from J, the gap between germline ends came to 16 bases. The CDR3 coding sequence is TGTGCCAGCAGTCGGCGCCCGGGACTTGCCTACGAGCAGTACGTC. It encodes CASSRRPGLAYEQYV.

This clone was seen only once. The chain links TRBV4-1 to TRBJ2-1; 9 nucleotides align to TRBD2. The CDR3 is 16 residues long. The V gene end was trimmed by 4 bases and the J gene end by 4 bases; junction bases not matched to a gene: 8. Per germline, CDR1 MGHRA and CDR2 YSYEKL. The CDR3 sequence: CASSPWASGVYNEQFF. The CDR3 DNA reads TGCGCCAGCAGCCCCTGGGCTAGCGGGGTTTACAATGAGCAGTTCTTC.

This rearrangement joins TRBV7-9 to TRBJ2-7; D possibly corresponds to TRBD2 (6 bases). This CDR3 is built from 14 residues. V lost 5 bases and J lost 0, with 11 bases in between. CDR1 is SEHNR and CDR2 is FQNEAQ in the germline V gene (reference sequence). The DNA for the CDR3 is TGTGCCAGCAGCATAAGCGGGCGCTCCTACGAGCAGTACGTC. Translated: CASSISGRSYEQYV.

The chain joins TRBV6-1 to TRBJ2-5; TRBD2 aligns across 9 bases. The CDR3 sequence is 14 residues long. J was trimmed by 5 bases and V by 4 bases; bases with no gene match: 5. Germline loops: CDR1 MNHNS, CDR2 SASEGT. CDR3 DNA sequence: TGTGCCAGCAGTGGCGGGGGGGCGTACGAGACCCAGTACTTC. This translates into CASSGGGAYETQYF.

This clone appeared a few times. The rearrangement links TRBV6-5 to TRBJ2-3; D may be TRBD2 (6 bases). The V and J ends lost 10 bases and 5 bases respectively, with 16 bases between them. CDR1 MNHEY and CDR2 SVGAGI come from the germline V gene. This CDR3 spans 13 amino acids. For the CDR3, the DNA is TGTGCCACGGGACTCGGAAATCGAGATACGCAGTATTTT. Residues: CATGLGNRDTQYF.

The CDR3 coding sequence is TGTGCCAGCAGTCCCGGGACAGGGATCGGCACCGGGGAGCTGTTTTTT. It specifies CASSPGTGIGTGELFF. The chain couples TRBV28 to TRBJ2-2, with TRBD1 matching 9 bases. V lost 5 bases to trimming and J lost 4 bases; unmatched junction nucleotides: 8. Germline CDR1 reads MDHEN; CDR2 reads SYDVKM. The CDR3 has 16 residues.

The gene calls are TRBV6-5 and TRBJ2-3; no definite D call. The germline V and J ends were trimmed by 3 bases and 3 bases, with 7 bases remaining between them. The CDR3 totals 13 residues. Per the germline V gene, CDR1 is MNHEY and CDR2 is SVGAGI. CDR3 DNA: TGTGCCAGCAGTTATCAGCGAACAGATACGCAGTATTTT. This codes for CASSYQRTDTQYF.

V usage is TRBV6-1 and J usage is TRBJ1-6; possibly TRBD1 for D (6 bases). The germline CDR1 and CDR2 sequences are MNHNS and SASEGT. There are 14 residues in the CDR3. The V end lost 5 bases, the J end lost 14 bases, and 19 bases lay between the germline ends. CDR3 DNA: TGTGCCAGCAGTTGGACAGATCCTTACGTGGCCCTCCACTTT. This gives the protein CASSWTDPYVALHF.

This clone was observed a few times. The chain couples TRBV6-1 to TRBJ1-1, with unresolved D. V was shortened by 7 bases and J by 3 bases, with 6 bases between the two germline ends. This CDR3 is built from 11 residues. The germline CDR1 and CDR2 sequences are MNHNS and SASEGT. The CDR3 coding sequence is TGTGCCAGCATCCTTTACACTGAAGCTTTCTTT. This sequence encodes CASILYTEAFF.

The chain couples TRBV5-6 to TRBJ2-7; 8 bases align to TRBD1. Germline values: CDR1 SGHDT, CDR2 YYEEEE. CDR3 size: 14 residues. Trimming at V came to 0 bases and at J to 6 bases, leaving 5 bases not matched to a gene. CDR3 in DNA: TGTGCCAGCAGCTTGGGGGACAGGCTTGCCGAGCAGTACTTC. Encoded protein: CASSLGDRLAEQYF.

By sample fraction, this clone is medium-sized. The chain joins TRBV6-6 to TRBJ2-2; D is possibly TRBD1 (6 bases). The CDR3 is 14 amino acids. V was cut by 2 bases and J by 5 bases, with 9 bases left in between. Germline loops: CDR1 MNHNY, CDR2 SVGAGI (reference sequence). As DNA, the CDR3 is TGTGCCAGCAGTTACGAGGGGGAGACCGGGGAGCTGTTTTTT. Translation gives CASSYEGETGELFF.

The CDR3 reads CASSLLGGAESIGGYTF. DNA of the CDR3: TGTGCCAGCAGTTTATTAGGGGGGGCTGAGTCTATTGGTGGCTACACCTTC. V is TRBV28 and J is TRBJ1-2; tentative D call: TRBD1 (6 bases). The CDR3 has 17 amino acids. V dropped 1 base and J dropped 7 bases, with 22 bases sitting between them. Germline CDR1 reads MDHEN; CDR2 reads SYDVKM.

The chain links TRBV6-6 to TRBJ2-7, with 9 bases aligning to TRBD1. The CDR3 runs to 14 residues. Trimming took 6 bases from V and 1 from J; bases not matched to a gene: 4. Germline values: CDR1 MNHNY, CDR2 SVGAGI (reference sequence). DNA for the CDR3: TGTGCCAGCAGCCCGGGACAGGGTTCCTACGAGCAGTACGTC. Encoded protein: CASSPGQGSYEQYV.

The chain employs TRBV25-1 and TRBJ1-4; TRBD1 is a possible D gene (5 bases). CDR1 is MGHDK and CDR2 is SYGVNS in the germline V gene. The CDR3 contains 14 residues. V lost 5 bases, J lost 7 bases, and 14 bases lay in between. The CDR3 nucleotides are TGTGCCAGCAGTCCCAGGGAGGGTACTGAAAAACTGTTTTTT. It yields the protein CASSPREGTEKLFF.

This chain uses TRBV7-9 with TRBJ2-7, with 7 bases identical to TRBD1. Germline assignment: CDR1 SEHNR and CDR2 FQNEAQ (reference sequence). This CDR3 has 17 residues. V gave up 2 bases and J gave up 2 bases; unmatched junction bases: 12. The CDR3 DNA sequence: TGTGCCAGCAGCTTAATTCCGGGACAGAGATCCACCTACGAGCAGTACTTC. This gives the protein CASSLIPGQRSTYEQYF. Full variable domain (outside the CDR3, taken from reference TRBV7-9 and TRBJ2-7): DTGVSQNPRHKITKRGQNVTFRCDPISEHNRLYWYRQTLGQGPEFLTYFQNEAQLEKSRLLSDRFSAERPKGSFSTLEIQRTEQGDSAMYLCASSLIPGQRSTYEQYFGPGTRLTVT.

The sample holds a few counts of this clone. The chain is built from TRBV19 and TRBJ1-5; no firm D call. The CDR3 contains 12 residues. V lost 5 bases and J lost 3, with 5 bases in between. Per germline, CDR1 LNHDA and CDR2 SQIVND (reference sequence). The CDR3 here is CASSFSNQPQHF. The CDR3 DNA reads as TGTGCCAGTAGTTTCTCCAATCAGCCCCAGCATTTT.

The chain couples TRBV7-6 to TRBJ2-5; 10 nucleotides align to TRBD2. CDR1 is SGHVS and CDR2 is FNYEAQ in the germline V gene. The CDR3 runs to 14 residues. The V segment lost 5 bases and the J segment 4 bases; nucleotides outside the gene matches: 4. The CDR3 spells CASSPRTSGETQYF. In DNA form, the CDR3 reads TGTGCCAGCAGCCCCCGGACTAGCGGAGAGACCCAGTACTTC.